This T cell receptor beta chain was documented in a study of blood T cell repertoires in COVID-19. Study summary: The study drew acute and convalescent COVID-19 samples from the United States, Italy and Spain. T cells, B-cell-depleted T cells, or PBMCs supplied cDNA or gDNA.

The CDR3 spans 14 residues. Trimming left V 0 bases short and J 1 base short, with 6 bases between. Germline CDR1 and CDR2: ENHRY and SYGVKD. The authors' processing: By means of reference gene primer amplification, nucleated cell counts were estimated. The assay was immunoSEQ multiplex PCR, and TCRdb's table has in-frame clones only and misses some. Clone size and the V and J calls come from that table; the DNA yielded D and trimming. The sample holds a few hundred thousand clones, over 75% seen once. The sequence came from a man aged 18-30 years with active or convalescent COVID-19. Input material: peripheral blood. This chain joins TRBV10-3 and TRBJ1-1; no reliable D call. The CDR3 protein is CAISESNGNTEAFF. The CDR3 region has the DNA TGTGCCATCAGTGAGTCAAACGGGAACACTGAAGCTTTCTTT.